The source of this TCR beta chain is a study of cytomegalovirus exposure and HLA in healthy donors (dated by TCRdb to between 2016 and 2019). For the wider study: An earlier analysis of approximately 590 of the donors reported 250 to 300 Gb of sequence data and roughly 100 million unique TCR beta sequences from 150 million to 200 million T cells. In a later analysis, previously published TCR beta repertoires from 550 to 750 donors were re-analyzed and high-resolution HLA genotyping was added so that TCR occurrence patterns could be studied. On average, about 200,000 unique TCR beta nucleotide sequences were sequenced per donor among fewer than 500 genotyped donors of the cohort, with roughly 18% of those sequences being non-productive. A later genetic analysis took genome-wide SNP genotypes for about 65% of the 666 donors and used that subset as a discovery cohort. A few DR-DQ haplotypes were handled as single units for association and clustering because linkage in the cohort was strong. All discovery cohort repertoires had been generated on a single sequencing platform. The study profiled the T cell repertoires of about 640 subjects by immunosequencing and related them to cytomegalovirus serostatus. Donor age, sex, ethnicity and CMV serostatus were collected together with the repertoire data. Rather than using new phenotypic data, the later analysis identified candidate immune exposures from TCR beta sequences and from how often those sequences occurred across donors. An early release that covered 640 HLA-typed donors contained approximately 320 gigabases of sequencing data and 80 million or so unique TCR sequences. The study aimed to test whether cataloging public T cell receptors could reveal signatures of past pathogen exposure. High-throughput TCR immunosequencing, statistical association of individual TCRs with disease status, and machine learning were combined to predict cytomegalovirus infection status. To decide whether each TCR beta V gene segment behaved as functional or pseudogenic, an earlier analysis of over 500 of the donors relied on high-throughput TCR beta sequencing. Among the roughly 430 genotyped donors, under 90% belonged to the genetic ancestry cluster associated with self-reported Caucasian donors. Class I and class II HLA loci were covered by the typing at four-digit resolution. A separate validation cohort of about 110 different subjects was used in addition to the roughly 670-subject first cohort. The number of donors typed differed by locus, with roughly 629-640 for A, B, C, DRB1 and DQB1, around 500 for DQA1, nearly 610 for DPA1, and approximately 470 for DPB1. General findings and caveats noted by the study authors: Because HLA typing was unavailable for some donors at each locus, only the typed subset was used in association tests. A cluster of highly shared sequence variants was judged likely to represent a technical artifact of the sequencing pipeline. In both the original and validation cohorts, the classifier was reported to diagnose cytomegalovirus status with high specificity and sensitivity. The authors suggested that the approach could potentially be generalized to other disease states and immunological phenotypes. In a later analysis, HLA-associated TCR beta chains showed more clonal expansion and lower generation probabilities than non-associated chains that were equally common. A further reported finding was that TCR beta sequences accurately predicted the HLA-A and HLA-B alleles for most subjects in the first cohort. In an earlier analysis of more than 500 of the donors, most TCR beta V segments appeared in productive rearrangements about 87% or about 30% of the time, broadly matching IMGT annotations. Because counts were too low, roughly 16 rarely observed V segments, including chromosome 9 orphons, were excluded from the earlier analysis of 500 to 700 of the donors. According to a later analysis, parvovirus B19, influenza, CMV and Epstein-Barr virus appeared linked to several top co-occurrence clusters. Immune exposure information for the cohort was limited to CMV serostatus. In this cohort, only TCR beta chains were sequenced, and detectable features were limited by the absence of alpha or paired-chain data. The study gave a list of under 200 TCR beta chains associated with cytomegalovirus. A later genetic analysis associated a missense DCLRE1C variant with V-gene and J-gene trimming of TCR beta chains, and an independent cohort replicated the association. Correlated functional status among segregating V segments might be attributable to linkage disequilibrium, but an unknown experimental factor could not be ruled out. In a later genetic analysis, fewer N-insertions in productive TCRs were reported among donors in an Asian-associated ancestry cluster than the roughly 700-donor mean. Some IMGT-functional V segments, including TRBV6-2 and TRBV6-3, could not be distinguished by the 87-base-pair reads and were therefore excluded. When HLA alleles, especially DR and DQ, strongly co-occurred, attributing TCR associations to individual alleles was difficult. Across donors, most TCR sequences were observed very rarely, whereas some public TCRs were present in many individuals. At a false discovery rate of 0.05, a later analysis linked 16,951 TCR beta sequences to specific HLA alleles. A later analysis found that TCR association rates varied across HLA loci, with DRB1 alleles showing the most associated TCRs and HLA-C alleles the fewest. Presence/absence analyses assumed roughly uniform sequencing depth across donors, an assumption that may not hold. In a later analysis, most CMV-associated TCR beta chains were found to appear HLA-restricted, with HLA associations seemingly driven largely by CMV exposure. Three of the identified cytomegalovirus-associated TCR beta chains were confirmed in vitro to be specific for cytomegalovirus antigens.

About this clone itself: What antigen it recognizes has not been identified. Base qualities were left out, and no much larger clone turns up one base away. Different DNA sequences within this sample yield the same CDR3.

The cohort was made up of several hundred healthy bone marrow donors. All cohort members were sampled while nominally healthy, although unrecorded immune exposures were likely present. The donor tested CMV seropositive, placing the donor among the 289 seropositive members of the cohort. A peripheral blood sample was provided by each donor, and peripheral blood mononuclear cells were used for TCR beta sequencing. Genomic DNA was extracted from the blood cell samples with the Qiagen DNeasy Blood Extraction Kit. Library preparation used the immunoSEQ multiplex PCR assay. The multiplex PCR relied on a mix of 60 forward primers for TCR Vbeta segments and 13 reverse primers for TCR Jbeta segments. Amplification of the CDR3 region of rearranged TCR beta genes was performed with a multiplex PCR assay on genomic DNA. On the Illumina HiSeq System, the amplified TCR beta libraries were sequenced as 87-base-pair reads. Per the authors' processing: A later analysis counted approximately 76 million unique TCR beta chains across the roughly 700 repertoires, and 10 million to 12 million of these chains were shared by at least two donors. Raw reads were error-corrected and collapsed into unique sequences with a nearest-neighbor algorithm that merged closely related sequences to remove PCR and sequencing errors. Alignment of CDR3 sequences to IMGT reference sequences was used to assign V, D and J gene segments. Each retained sequence needed at least a six-nucleotide match to both a V gene segment and a J gene segment. Rearrangements were classified as productive when the CDR3 lacked stop codons and remained in frame with V and J, and all other rearrangements were classified as non-productive. CDR3 was defined according to IMGT convention as the region running from the second conserved V-encoded cysteine to the conserved J-encoded phenylalanine. Sequences without an unambiguous match to a single V gene segment were excluded from the earlier analysis of about 600 of the donors. An earlier analysis of 587 of the donors classified V segments as functional when productive rearrangements were above 56.7% and as segregating when the standard deviation between donors was above 5%. To diagnose cytomegalovirus status from the catalog of TCR beta chain sequences, a statistical classification framework was built. V and J gene assignment, in a later analysis, came from comparing TCR nucleotide sequences with IMGT/GENE-DB human TR gene sequences. The TCRdist pipeline was used in a later analysis to assign CDR3 sequences and most-parsimonious VDJ recombination scenarios. In a later analysis, each TCR beta chain was defined by its CDR3 amino acid sequence together with its V-gene family, and reads without a unique V-gene family were excluded. To address suspected cross-contamination and a sequencing artifact, a later analysis removed 550 to 750 highly shared, low-generation-probability nucleotide sequences. In a later analysis, a clonal expansion index was calculated for each public chain from normalized within-repertoire ranks of inferred template counts. In a later analysis, generation probabilities were computed with a VDJ recombination model fitted to out-of-frame rearrangements, and the resulting probabilities were checked against IGoR. A later analysis scored TCR-TCR, TCR-HLA and TCR-CMV co-occurrence with hypergeometric tests, applying a repertoire-size bias correction to TCR pairs. To estimate false discovery rates, a later analysis permuted the HLA or CMV assignments 20 times. In a later analysis, co-occurring TCRs were grouped using DBSCAN, with TCRdist sequence similarity added in when clustering inside HLA-allele-positive subsets. Repertoires with fewer than 30,000 or more than 120,000 public chains were left out of co-occurrence clustering, as were a handful of repertoires with anomalous nucleotide sharing. The immuneACCESS repertoire file appears here via TCRdb, limited to in-frame rearrangements. These files lack a portion of the clones; in checked studies, under half of the deficit traces to unresolved V genes, and the cause of the others is not known. That table is the source of V, J and clone size, and D and trimming were worked out from the DNA. The sample table holds about 190,000 clones, of which about four fifths were seen once. The ten largest clones represent 14% of the sample.

V and J lose 5 bases and 3 bases, and a span of 8 bases separates them. From the cysteine through the phenylalanine, the CDR3 covers 13 amino acids. The kept DNA is CDR3 alone, 39 bases in frame from the first base. According to the germline V gene (reference sequence), CDR1 reads LNHDA and CDR2 reads SQIVND. The origin of this receptor is a woman between 25 and 40 years old in good health and CMV-seropositive. The sequencing input was PBMCs. The chain uses TRBV19 and TRBJ1-5; the D region possibly corresponds to TRBD1 (5 bases align). The DNA sequence is TGTGCCAGTAGTCAGGGTTACAATCAGCCCCAGCATTTT. Translated, this gives CASSQGYNQPQHF.